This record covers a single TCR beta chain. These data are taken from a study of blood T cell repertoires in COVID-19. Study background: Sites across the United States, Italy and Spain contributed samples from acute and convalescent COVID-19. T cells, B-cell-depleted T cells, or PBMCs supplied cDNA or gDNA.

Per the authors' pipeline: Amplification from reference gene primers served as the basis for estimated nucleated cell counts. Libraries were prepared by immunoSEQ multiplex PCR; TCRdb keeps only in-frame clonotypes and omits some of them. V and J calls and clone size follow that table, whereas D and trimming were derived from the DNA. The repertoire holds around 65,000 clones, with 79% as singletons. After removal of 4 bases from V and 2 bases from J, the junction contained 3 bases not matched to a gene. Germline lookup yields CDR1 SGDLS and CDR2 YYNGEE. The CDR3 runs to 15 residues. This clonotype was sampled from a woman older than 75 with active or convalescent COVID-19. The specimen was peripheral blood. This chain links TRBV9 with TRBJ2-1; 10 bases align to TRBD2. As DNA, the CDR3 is TGTGCCAGCAGCTCCGGACTAGCGGCCTACAATGAGCAGTTCTTC. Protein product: CASSSGLAAYNEQFF.